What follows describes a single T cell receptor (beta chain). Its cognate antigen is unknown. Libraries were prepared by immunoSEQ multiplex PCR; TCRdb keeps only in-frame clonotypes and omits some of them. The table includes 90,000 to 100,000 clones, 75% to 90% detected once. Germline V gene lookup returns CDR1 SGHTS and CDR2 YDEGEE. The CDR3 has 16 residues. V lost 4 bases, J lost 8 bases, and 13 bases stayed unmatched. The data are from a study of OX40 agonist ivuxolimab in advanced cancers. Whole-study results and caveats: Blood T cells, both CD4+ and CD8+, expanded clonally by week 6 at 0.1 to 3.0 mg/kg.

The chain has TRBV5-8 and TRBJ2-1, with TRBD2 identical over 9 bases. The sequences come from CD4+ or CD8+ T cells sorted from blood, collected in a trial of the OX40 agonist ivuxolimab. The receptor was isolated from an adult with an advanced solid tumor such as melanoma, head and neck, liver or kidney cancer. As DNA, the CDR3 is TGTGCCAGCAGCCCCGGACTAGCGCCCAGGGGGGATGAGCAGTTCTTC. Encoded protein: CASSPGLAPRGDEQFF.